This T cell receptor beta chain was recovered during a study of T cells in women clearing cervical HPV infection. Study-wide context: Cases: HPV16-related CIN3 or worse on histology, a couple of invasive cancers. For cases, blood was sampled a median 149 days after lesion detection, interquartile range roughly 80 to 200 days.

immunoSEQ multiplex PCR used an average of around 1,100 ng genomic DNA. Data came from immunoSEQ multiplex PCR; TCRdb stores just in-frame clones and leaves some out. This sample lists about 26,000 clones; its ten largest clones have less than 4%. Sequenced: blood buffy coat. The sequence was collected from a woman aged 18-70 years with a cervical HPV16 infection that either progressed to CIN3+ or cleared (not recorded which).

This chain's CDR3 is CASSLVSGAGANVLFF. The sequenced part of the CDR3 DNA is TGTGCCAGCAGCTTAGTATCAGGGGCTGGGGCCAACGTA. The chain is built from TRBV7-6 and TRBJ1-4, with D possibly being TRBD1 (6 bases). The read gets to within 3 residues of the CDR3 end, and the germline J gene fills in the rest. Per the germline V gene, CDR1 is SGHVS and CDR2 is FNYEAQ. CDR3 length: 16 amino acids.